The 21 T cell receptor beta chains listed next were all sequenced from one sample in a study of blood T cell repertoires in COVID-19. Method: immunoSEQ multiplex PCR; TCRdb's copy keeps in-frame clones and lacks some. This table has approximately 94,000 clones, just over 85% appearing once. Sequencing was carried out using peripheral blood. These receptors came from a woman in her 70s with acute or convalescent COVID-19.

The chain carries TRBV14 and TRBJ2-7; 8 positions agree with TRBD2. V dropped 6 bases and J dropped 4; count of bases not matched to a gene: 11. Germline V lookup: CDR1 SGHDN, CDR2 FVKESK. The CDR3 spans 15 residues. In DNA form, the CDR3 reads TGTGCCAGCAGGGTAAGCGGGAGCCCTCCTTACGAGCAGTACTTC. It codes for CASRVSGSPPYEQYF.

This chain uses TRBV5-1 with TRBJ2-2; TRBD2 is a possible D gene (7 bases). The CDR3 consists of 16 residues. With 4 bases removed from V and 5 bases from J, the gap between germline ends came to 18 bases. Germline V gene data show CDR1 as SGHRS and CDR2 as YFSETQ. CDR3 protein: CASSPDGGLSTGELFF. The CDR3 DNA follows: TGCGCCAGCAGCCCGGACGGGGGGCTAAGTACCGGGGAGCTGTTTTTT.

This clone is a singleton in its sample. J is TRBJ2-1 and V is TRBV19, with 14 bases aligning to TRBD2. The junction had 4 bases not matched to a gene; V was cut back by 5 bases and J by 10 bases. The CDR3 is 14 residues long. CDR1 and CDR2 from the germline V gene are LNHDA and SQIVND (reference sequence). The DNA for the CDR3 is TGTGCCAGTAGTCCCCGGACTAGCGGGAGGGAGCAGTTCTTC. It is translated as CASSPRTSGREQFF.

The J gene is TRBJ2-1, the V gene TRBV11-2; TRBD2 agrees at 7 bases. V gave up 8 bases and J gave up 3 bases; unmatched junction bases: 4. The germline CDR1 and CDR2 sequences are SGHAT and FQNNGV. CDR3 length equals 13 residues. The CDR3 sequence: CASLREGYNEQFF. CDR3 in DNA: TGTGCCAGCTTGAGGGAGGGCTACAATGAGCAGTTCTTC.

The chain employs TRBV19 and TRBJ1-1; D perhaps matches TRBD1 (5 bases). The germline CDR1 and CDR2 sequences are LNHDA and SQIVND (reference sequence). Between the trimmed V and J ends, which lost 5 bases and 1 base, there was a span of 14 bases. This CDR3 contains 15 residues. The CDR3 DNA reads TGTGCCAGTAGTCCCCTTCTGACAGAGAACACTGAAGCTTTCTTT. Its translation is CASSPLLTENTEAFF.

The chain joins TRBV19 to TRBJ1-2; D not resolved. The length of the CDR3 is 13 residues. CDR1 is LNHDA and CDR2 is SQIVND in the germline V gene (reference sequence). V lost 3 bases to trimming and J lost 8 bases, with 13 bases between them. As DNA, the CDR3 is TGTGCCAGTAGTATCCCCGGAGGCCCGGGCTACACCTTC. Encoded protein: CASSIPGGPGYTF.

The chain employs TRBV5-6 and TRBJ2-7, with 7 bases that match TRBD2. The V segment lost 3 bases and the J segment 4 bases; nucleotides outside the gene matches: 7. CDR1 SGHDT and CDR2 YYEEEE come from the germline V gene. This CDR3 is 14 amino acids long. The CDR3 protein is CASSSASGPYEQYF. The DNA of the CDR3 is TGTGCCAGCAGCTCGGCTAGCGGACCTTACGAGCAGTACTTC.

The genes are TRBV5-1 and TRBJ2-5, with 10 positions matching TRBD2. Germline CDR1 and CDR2: SGHRS and YFSETQ. There are 17 residues in the CDR3. J gave up 9 bases and V 4 bases, and 18 bases lay outside the gene matches. Here the CDR3 reads CASSVPPGTSGAMPQYF. The CDR3 region has the DNA TGCGCCAGCAGCGTTCCGCCGGGAACTAGCGGGGCAATGCCCCAGTACTTC. Combining the CDR3 with reference TRBV5-1 and TRBJ2-5 gives the whole variable domain KAGVTQTPRYLIKTRGQQVTLSCSPISGHRSVSWYQQTPGQGLQFLFEYFSETQRNKGNFPGRFSGRQFSNSRSEMNVSTLELGDSALYLCASSVPPGTSGAMPQYFGPGTRLLVL.

The J gene is TRBJ2-7, the V gene TRBV7-9; TRBD1 matches at 7 bases. The length of the CDR3 is 16 residues. V was clipped by 5 bases and J by 0 bases; unmatched bases: 10. CDR1 is SEHNR, CDR2 FQNEAQ, per germline (reference sequence). The CDR3 DNA reads as TGTGCCAGCAGCGTTATTACAGGGGAGAGCTCCTACGAGCAGTACTTC. The encoded protein is CASSVITGESSYEQYF.

The rearrangement joins TRBV18 to TRBJ2-2, with unresolved D. The CDR3 is 12 residues long. Trimming cost V 6 bases and J 3 bases, with 5 bases left between them. The germline V gene encodes CDR1 KGHSH and CDR2 LQKENI. CDR3 bases: TGTGCCAGCTCCCTAGACACCGGGGAGCTGTTTTTT. This sequence encodes CASSLDTGELFF.

This chain connects TRBV5-1 to TRBJ1-1; possible D gene TRBD1, 6 bases. From germline, CDR1 is SGHRS and CDR2 YFSETQ. The CDR3 totals 14 residues. V was trimmed by 4 bases and J by 0 bases, leaving 10 bases between them. The CDR3 nucleotides are TGCGCCAGCAGCAACGGACAGTTGAACACTGAAGCTTTCTTT. Translated, it gives CASSNGQLNTEAFF. The variable domain in full, completed from reference TRBV5-1 and TRBJ1-1, reads KAGVTQTPRYLIKTRGQQVTLSCSPISGHRSVSWYQQTPGQGLQFLFEYFSETQRNKGNFPGRFSGRQFSNSRSEMNVSTLELGDSALYLCASSNGQLNTEAFFGQGTRLTVV.

V is TRBV9 and J is TRBJ2-1; 8 bases map to TRBD2. Germline loops: CDR1 SGDLS, CDR2 YYNGEE. This CDR3 comprises 18 residues. The V and J ends lost 3 bases and 2 bases, in that order; junction bases with no gene match: 13. The CDR3 region is CASSGGSPGGEPYNEQFF. The CDR3 DNA sequence: TGTGCCAGCAGCGGCGGTTCCCCGGGGGGGGAACCCTACAATGAGCAGTTCTTC.

V gene TRBV24-1 combines with J gene TRBJ2-7; 10 bases align to TRBD1. Germline CDR1 reads KGHDR; CDR2 reads SFDVKD. The CDR3 is 15 residues long. The ends lost 4 bases at V and 5 bases at J; junction bases unmatched: 7. The CDR3 bases are TGTGCCACCAGTGACTGGGGACAGGGGTCCAACGAGCAGTACTTC. Amino acids: CATSDWGQGSNEQYF.

This chain uses TRBV3-1 (or the pseudogene TRBV3-2) with TRBJ2-5, with 8 bases matching TRBD1. Germline CDR1 reads LGHDT; CDR2 reads YNNKEL (reference sequence). Trimming removed 0 bases from V and 2 bases from J; junction bases left unmatched: 14. The CDR3 sequence is 19 residues long. The CDR3 nucleotides are TGTGCCAGCAGCCAAGAACTGACAGGGGCCGCACCTCCTCAAGAGACCCAGTACTTC. This sequence encodes CASSQELTGAAPPQETQYF.

The J gene is TRBJ1-2, the V gene TRBV19; 9 bases line up with TRBD1. The V and J ends lost 4 bases and 4 bases, in that order; junction bases with no gene match: 10. CDR1 and CDR2 from the germline V gene are LNHDA and SQIVND (reference sequence). The CDR3 is 16 amino acids. The CDR3 loop reads CASSTFLGTGFYGYTF. DNA of the CDR3: TGTGCCAGTAGTACTTTCCTCGGGACAGGGTTCTATGGCTACACCTTC.

V usage is TRBV15 and J usage is TRBJ2-2; 9 nucleotides line up with TRBD1. This CDR3 region has 18 residues. The J segment lost 1 base and the V segment lost 0 bases, leaving 6 bases of the junction unmatched. The germline V gene has CDR1 LNHNV and CDR2 YYDKDF (reference sequence). This CDR3 is CATSRDRRQGGNTGELFF. DNA of the CDR3: TGTGCCACCAGCAGAGATCGGCGACAGGGGGGGAACACCGGGGAGCTGTTTTTT. Together with reference TRBV15 and TRBJ2-2, the CDR3 gives the full variable domain: DAMVIQNPRYQVTQFGKPVTLSCSQTLNHNVMYWYQQKSSQAPKLLFHYYDKDFNNEADTPDNFQSRRPNTSFCFLDIRSPGLGDTAMYLCATSRDRRQGGNTGELFFGEGSRLTVL.

The gene calls are TRBV15 and TRBJ2-7; 7 positions match TRBD1. Per germline, CDR1 LNHNV and CDR2 YYDKDF (reference sequence). The trim removed 5 bases at V and 3 bases at J, leaving 4 bases unmatched. This CDR3 spans 13 amino acids. The CDR3 loop reads CATSPGQSYEQYF. CDR3 DNA: TGTGCCACCAGCCCGGGACAGAGCTACGAGCAGTACTTC.

This clone was recorded once. CDR3 bases: TGTGCCGGAGCTAAGGGGGGGCGAGAGACCCAGTACTTC. This codes for CAGAKGGRETQYF. V usage is TRBV30 and J usage is TRBJ2-5; TRBD2 is a possible D gene (7 bases). This CDR3 is built from 13 residues. Germline CDR1 reads GTSNPN; CDR2 reads SVGIG (reference sequence). V was shortened by 8 bases and J by 4 bases, with 17 bases between the two germline ends.

The CDR3 DNA reads as TGTGCCAGCAGCCAAGTTAGCGGGAGAGGTTACAATGAGCAGTTCTTC. Encoded protein: CASSQVSGRGYNEQFF. The chain couples TRBV4-2 to TRBJ2-1; 9 bases are shared with TRBD2. The germline CDR1 and CDR2 sequences are LGHNA and YNFKEQ. V shed 1 base and J 4 bases; nucleotides not matched to a gene: 5. The CDR3 extends over 16 amino acids.

The rearrangement links TRBV7-6 to TRBJ2-3; 9 bases agree with TRBD2. Looked up from germline, CDR1 is SGHVS and CDR2 is FNYEAQ. This CDR3 is built from 15 residues. Trimming removed 5 bases from V and 5 bases from J; junction bases left unmatched: 8. The CDR3: CASSRVAGAGDTQYF. CDR3 DNA sequence: TGTGCCAGCAGCCGGGTAGCGGGGGCGGGAGATACGCAGTATTTT.

The V gene is TRBV30, the J gene TRBJ2-3; 8 bases align to TRBD2. Unmatched junction bases numbered 5, after V lost 5 bases and J lost 4 bases. Germline loops: CDR1 GTSNPN, CDR2 SVGIG (reference sequence). The CDR3 consists of 13 residues. The CDR3 is CAWSTRGADTQYF. The CDR3 DNA sequence: TGTGCCTGGTCAACGCGGGGGGCAGATACGCAGTATTTT.